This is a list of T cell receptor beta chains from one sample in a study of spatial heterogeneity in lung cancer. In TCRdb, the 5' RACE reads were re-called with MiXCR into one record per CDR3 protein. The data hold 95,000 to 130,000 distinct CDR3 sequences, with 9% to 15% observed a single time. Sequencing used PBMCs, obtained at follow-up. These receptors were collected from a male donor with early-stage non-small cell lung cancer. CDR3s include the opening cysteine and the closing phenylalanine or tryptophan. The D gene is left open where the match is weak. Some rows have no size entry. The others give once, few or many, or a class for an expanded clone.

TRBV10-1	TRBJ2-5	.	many	TGCGCCAGCAGTGAGTCTCTGGGGAAAGAGACCCAGTACTTC	CASSESLGKETQYF
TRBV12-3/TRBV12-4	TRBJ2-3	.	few	TGTGCCAGCGGACTAGGGGGGGGAGGCACAGATACGCAGTATTTT	CASGLGGGGTDTQYF
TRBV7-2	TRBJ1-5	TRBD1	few	TGTGCCAGCAGCCCGCGCCCCCTGACAGGGATCAATCAGCCCCAGCATTTT	CASSPRPLTGINQPQHF
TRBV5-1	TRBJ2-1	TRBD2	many	TGCGCCAGCAGCGGGTTACTAGCGGGGGCGCACAATGAGCAGTTCTTC	CASSGLLAGAHNEQFF
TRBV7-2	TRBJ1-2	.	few	TGTGCCAGCAGCCATATTAACTATGGCTACACCTTC	CASSHINYGYTF
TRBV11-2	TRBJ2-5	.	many	TGTGCCAGCAGCTTTAGGGGATGGCAGGACCATGAGGACCAGTACTTC	CASSFRGWQDHEDQYF
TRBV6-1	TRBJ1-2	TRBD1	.	TGTGCCAGCAGTGAAACAGGGGGATCGTTCTATGGCTACACCTTC	CASSETGGSFYGYTF
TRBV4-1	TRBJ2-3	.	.	TGCGCCAGCAGCCAAGAGACTAGGGGGGATACGCAGTATTTT	CASSQETRGDTQYF
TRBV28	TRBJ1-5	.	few	TGTGCCAGCAGTTTTTCTGGGGACACTTATCAGCCCCAGCATTTT	CASSFSGDTYQPQHF
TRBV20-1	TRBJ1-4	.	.	TGCAGTGCTCAGACCGGGACCACTAATGAAAAACTGTTTTTT	CSAQTGTTNEKLFF
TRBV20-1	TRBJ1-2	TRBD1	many	TGCAGTGCTGGAGGGGGCGGCTATGGCTACACCTTC	CSAGGGGYGYTF
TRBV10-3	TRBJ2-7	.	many	TGTGCCATCAGTGAGCTGGGTCAGGCCTACGAGCAGTACTTC	CAISELGQAYEQYF
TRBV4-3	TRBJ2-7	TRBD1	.	TGCGCCAGCAGCCACGGGACAGGGGTTTACGAGCAGTACTTC	CASSHGTGVYEQYF
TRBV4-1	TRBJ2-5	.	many	TGCGCCAGCAGCCGGACACTCCAAGAGACCCAGTACTTC	CASSRTLQETQYF
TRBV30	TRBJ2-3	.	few	TGTGCCTGGAGGGGAAGACAGGCTAGCACAGATACGCAGTATTTT	CAWRGRQASTDTQYF
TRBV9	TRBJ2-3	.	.	TGTGCCAGCAGCGAGGGACACGTCTTCACAGATACGCAGTATTTT	CASSEGHVFTDTQYF
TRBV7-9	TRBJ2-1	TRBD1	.	TGTGCCAGCAGCTTAGATCAGGGGGTAAATGAGCAGTTCTTC	CASSLDQGVNEQFF
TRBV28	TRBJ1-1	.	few	TGTGCCAGCAGTTTATACGGAGATACTGAAGCTTTCTTT	CASSLYGDTEAFF
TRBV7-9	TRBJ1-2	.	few	TGTGCCAGCAGCTCCGACAGGACGGTCTATGGCTACACCTTC	CASSSDRTVYGYTF
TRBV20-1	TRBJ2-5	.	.	TGCAGTGCTAAAGAAGAGACCCAGTACTTC	CSAKEETQYF
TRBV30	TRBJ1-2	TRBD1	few	TGTGCCTGGGAAAAATGGGACAGGGAAGGATCTGGCTACACCTTC	CAWEKWDREGSGYTF
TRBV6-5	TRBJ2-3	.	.	TGTGCCAGCAGTTACAGTGGGCAGATCACAGATACGCAGTATTTT	CASSYSGQITDTQYF
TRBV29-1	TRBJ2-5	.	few	TGCAGCTCCTTTGGGGGAAGCCAAGAGACCCAGTACTTC	CSSFGGSQETQYF
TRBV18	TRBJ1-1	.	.	TGTGCCAGCTCACCAGGGGGGTGGAGCACTGAAGCTTTCTTT	CASSPGGWSTEAFF
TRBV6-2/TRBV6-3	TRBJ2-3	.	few	TGTGCCGTCGACCGAGGAGATACGCAGTATTTT	CAVDRGDTQYF
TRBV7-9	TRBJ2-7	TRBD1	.	TGTGCCAGCAGCCCTAGCCCGAGGTTAGGGGGCGCCTACGAGCAGTACTTC	CASSPSPRLGGAYEQYF